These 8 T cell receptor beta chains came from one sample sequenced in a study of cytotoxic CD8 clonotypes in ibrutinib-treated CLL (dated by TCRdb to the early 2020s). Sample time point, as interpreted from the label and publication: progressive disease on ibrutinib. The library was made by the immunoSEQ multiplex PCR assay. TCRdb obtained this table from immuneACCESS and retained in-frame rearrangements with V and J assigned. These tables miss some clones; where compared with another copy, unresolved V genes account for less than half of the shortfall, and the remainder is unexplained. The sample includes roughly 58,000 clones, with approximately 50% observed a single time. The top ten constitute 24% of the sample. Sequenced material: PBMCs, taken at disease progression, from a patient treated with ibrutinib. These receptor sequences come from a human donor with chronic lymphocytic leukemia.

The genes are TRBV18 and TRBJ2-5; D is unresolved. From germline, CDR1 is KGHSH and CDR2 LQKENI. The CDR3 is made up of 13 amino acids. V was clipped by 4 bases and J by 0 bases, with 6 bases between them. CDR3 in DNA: TGTGCCAGCTCACACCGGTACCAAGAGACCCAGTACTTC. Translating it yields CASSHRYQETQYF.

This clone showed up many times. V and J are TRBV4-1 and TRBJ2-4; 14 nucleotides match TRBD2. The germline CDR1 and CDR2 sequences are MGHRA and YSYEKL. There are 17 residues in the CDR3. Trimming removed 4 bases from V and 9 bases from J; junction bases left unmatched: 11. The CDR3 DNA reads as TGCGCCAGCAGCCCCGGACTAGCGGGGGGTCTTTGGGGCATTCAGTACTTC. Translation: CASSPGLAGGLWGIQYF.

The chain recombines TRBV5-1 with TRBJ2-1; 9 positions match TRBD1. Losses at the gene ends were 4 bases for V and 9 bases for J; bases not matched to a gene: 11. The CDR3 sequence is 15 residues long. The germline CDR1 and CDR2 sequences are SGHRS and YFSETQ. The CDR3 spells CASSPTGGSYGEQFF. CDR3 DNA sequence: TGCGCCAGCAGCCCGACAGGGGGATCGTATGGTGAGCAGTTCTTC.

The CDR3 nucleotides read TGTGCCAGCAGCGACACAGGGTATTTCAATCAGCCCCAGCATTTT. Protein product: CASSDTGYFNQPQHF. This chain links TRBV7-3 with TRBJ1-5; D is perhaps TRBD1 (6 bases). The CDR3 consists of 15 residues. Germline V CDR1 and CDR2: SGHTA, FQGTGA. V lost 5 bases, J lost 3 bases, and 14 bases lay in between.

The CDR3 loop is CAIRQESTDTQYF. The CDR3 coding sequence is TGTGCCATCAGGCAGGAAAGCACAGATACGCAGTATTTT. The chain has TRBV10-3 and TRBJ2-3; no definite D call. The germline V gene encodes CDR1 ENHRY and CDR2 SYGVKD. The CDR3 extends over 13 amino acids. V shed 6 bases and J shed 0 bases, with 7 bases lying between them.

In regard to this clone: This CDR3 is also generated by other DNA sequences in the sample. The CDR3 region has the DNA TGTGCCAGCAGTTTAGGGGAGGGGACTGAAGCTTTCTTT. Translating it yields CASSLGEGTEAFF. This chain uses TRBV27 with TRBJ1-1; D is perhaps TRBD1 (5 bases). There are 13 residues in the CDR3. CDR1 and CDR2 from the germline V gene are MNHEY and SMNVEV (reference sequence). V was pared by 2 bases and J by 5 bases, with 9 bases between.

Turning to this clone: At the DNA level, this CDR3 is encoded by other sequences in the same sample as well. The CDR3 DNA is TGTGCCAGCAGCCGGGACAGGGCCTACGAGCAGTACTTC. The encoded protein is CASSRDRAYEQYF. The chain links TRBV6-5 to TRBJ2-7, with 9 bases aligning to TRBD1. V shed 6 bases, J shed 2 bases, and the junction held 2 bases outside the gene matches. The CDR3 sequence is 13 residues long. Looked up from germline, CDR1 is MNHEY and CDR2 is SVGAGI.

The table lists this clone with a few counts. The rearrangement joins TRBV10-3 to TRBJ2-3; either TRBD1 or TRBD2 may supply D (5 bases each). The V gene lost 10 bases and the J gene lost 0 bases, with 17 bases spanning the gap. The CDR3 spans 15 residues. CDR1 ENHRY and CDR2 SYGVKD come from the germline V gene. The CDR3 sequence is CATDTGPGSTDTQYF. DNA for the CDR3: TGTGCCACAGACACGGGGCCAGGTAGCACAGATACGCAGTATTTT.